These 3 T cell receptor beta chains were sequenced from one sample in a study of blood T cell repertoires in COVID-19. Measured with immunoSEQ multiplex PCR; TCRdb has only the in-frame clones, and not every one. The repertoire consists of about 370,000 clones, with 80% to 90% occurring once and the leading ten covering about 1%. The sample taken for sequencing was PBMCs or T cells enriched from blood (not recorded which). Every receptor here comes from a man aged 18-30 years who had recovered from COVID-19.

CDR3 in amino acids: CASSVDLAGEQFF. DNA of the CDR3: TGTGCCAGCAGCGTCGATCTAGCTGGTGAGCAGTTCTTC. J is TRBJ2-1 and V is TRBV9; D possibly corresponds to TRBD2 (5 bases). This CDR3 contains 13 residues. The ends were cut back, 2 bases at V and 9 bases at J, with 12 bases in the middle. CDR1 and CDR2 (germline): SGDLS, YYNGEE.

This clone has just one count. The rearrangement links TRBV7-2 to TRBJ2-7; D perhaps matches TRBD1 (6 bases). The V and J ends lost 2 bases and 6 bases respectively, with 17 bases between them. The CDR3 runs to 15 residues. Germline V gives CDR1 SGHTA, CDR2 FQGNSA. CDR3 region: CASSLQPQGRGEQYF. As DNA, the CDR3 is TGTGCCAGCAGCTTACAACCACAGGGTCGAGGCGAGCAGTACTTC.

V and J are TRBV5-5 and TRBJ2-7; D is perhaps TRBD2 (6 bases). V was clipped by 4 bases and J by 3 bases, with 17 bases between them. Germline values: CDR1 SGHKS, CDR2 YYEKEE (reference sequence). This CDR3 is 15 amino acids long. CDR3 nucleotides: TGTGCCAGCAGCGGGGCCGGGACTCCGATCTACGAGCAGTACTTC. Translation gives CASSGAGTPIYEQYF.